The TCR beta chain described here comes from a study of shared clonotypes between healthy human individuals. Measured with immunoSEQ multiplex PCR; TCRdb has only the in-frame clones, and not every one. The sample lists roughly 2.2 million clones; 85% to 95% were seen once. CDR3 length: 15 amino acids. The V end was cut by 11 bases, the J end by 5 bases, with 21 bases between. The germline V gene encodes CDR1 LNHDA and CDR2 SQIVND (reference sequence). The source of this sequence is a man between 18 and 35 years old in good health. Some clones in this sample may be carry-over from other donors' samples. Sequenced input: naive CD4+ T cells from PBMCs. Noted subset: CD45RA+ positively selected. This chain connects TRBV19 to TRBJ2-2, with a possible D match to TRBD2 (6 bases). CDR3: CASHHGGAGTGELFF. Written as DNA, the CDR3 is TGTGCCTCCCATCACGGGGGAGCGGGTACCGGGGAGCTGTTTTTT.